The present entry profiles one T cell receptor (beta chain) with its context. The antigen remains unidentified. These data originate in a study of T cell repertoires in cytomegalovirus infection. Whole-study findings and limits: There were HLA-C-restricted CMV-specific TCR beta clonotypes dominating the ex vivo response.

Trimming took 0 bases from V and 7 from J, leaving 16 bases between them. The V gene's germline CDR1 is LGHNA and CDR2 YNFKEQ. The CDR3 has 16 residues. TCRdb reanalysed the reads using MiXCR and keeps one entry per CDR3 protein. Counted here are under 200,000 distinct CDR3 sequences, approximately 17% occurring once; the ten biggest clones make up around 20%. Sequenced material: CD8+ T cells from PBMCs. The receptor was derived from a human donor in good health (CMV status not recorded). Some clones in this sample may be carry-over from other donors' samples. The chain is built from TRBV4-2 and TRBJ2-1, with D perhaps matching TRBD2 (6 bases). CDR3 protein: CASSQDRERVWNEQFF. The CDR3 DNA is TGTGCCAGCAGCCAAGATAGGGAGCGGGTTTGGAATGAGCAGTTCTTC.